The next 5 T cell receptor beta chains were all read from a single sample in a study of blood T cell repertoires in COVID-19. Assay used: immunoSEQ multiplex PCR; TCRdb lists only in-frame clones, some missing. The sample lists about 400,000 clones, 88% occurring once. Sequenced input: PBMCs or T cells enriched from blood (not recorded which). The receptors originated from a woman aged 40-49 years with acute COVID-19.

CDR3 sequence reads: CASRYTREAGELFF. The DNA for the CDR3 is TGTGCCAGCAGGTACACCCGGGAGGCCGGGGAGCTGTTTTTT. This chain connects TRBV6-5 to TRBJ2-2, with 7 bases matching TRBD2. V was pared by 6 bases and J by 6 bases, with 7 bases of the junction left unmatched. Germline CDR1 MNHEY, CDR2 SVGAGI. The CDR3 loop spans 14 amino acids.

J is TRBJ1-2 and V is TRBV2, with 7 positions matching TRBD1. This CDR3 is built from 13 residues. V was clipped by 6 bases and J by 4 bases; unmatched bases: 5. Germline CDR1 reads SNHLY; CDR2 reads FYNNEI. CDR3 DNA sequence: TGTGCCAGCAGGCAGGGGGAGATCTATGGCTACACCTTC. Translation gives CASRQGEIYGYTF.

The rearrangement links TRBV6-5 to TRBJ1-6; 9 bases fit TRBD1. The J segment lost 3 bases and the V segment lost 4 bases, leaving 4 bases of the junction unmatched. CDR1 MNHEY and CDR2 SVGAGI come from the germline V gene. The CDR3 runs to 16 residues. CDR3 loop: CASSWTGAGYNSPLHF. In nucleotides, the CDR3 is TGTGCCAGCAGTTGGACAGGGGCTGGCTATAATTCACCCCTCCACTTT.

The rearrangement links TRBV2 to TRBJ2-5, with D possibly TRBD1 on 6 matching bases. Per germline, CDR1 SNHLY and CDR2 FYNNEI. The CDR3 covers 17 residues. Trimming pared 4 bases from V and 0 bases from J, leaving 18 bases between. CDR3 in amino acids: CASSVIVWDTHQETQYF. CDR3 DNA sequence: TGTGCCAGCAGTGTAATCGTCTGGGACACACACCAAGAGACCCAGTACTTC. The entire variable domain, with the rest obtained from reference TRBV2 and TRBJ2-5, is as follows: EPEVTQTPSHQVTQMGQEVILRCVPISNHLYFYWYRQILGQKVEFLVSFYNNEISEKSEIFDDQFSVERPDGSNFTLKIRSTKLEDSAMYFCASSVIVWDTHQETQYFGPGTRLLVL.

The rearrangement joins TRBV9 to TRBJ2-1; a possible D gene is TRBD2 (6 bases). The germline V gene has CDR1 SGDLS and CDR2 YYNGEE. Trimming shortened V by 4 bases and J by 7 bases, and 15 bases separated the two germline ends. The CDR3 has 14 amino acids. The CDR3 sequence: CASSPIGGANEQFF. In DNA, the CDR3 is TGTGCCAGCAGCCCTATCGGAGGGGCGAATGAGCAGTTCTTC.